A selection of T cell receptor beta chains follows, all from one sample in a study of T cell responses to AZD1222 COVID-19 vaccine. Here immunoSEQ multiplex PCR was the method, and the copy in TCRdb shows in-frame clones only, minus some. This sample has roughly 100,000 clones, with about 89% found just once. The material sequenced was peripheral blood, taken 28 days after the second AZD1222 dose. The origin of the receptors is an adult who received the AZD1222 COVID-19 vaccine. CDR3s include the opening cysteine and the closing phenylalanine or tryptophan. D genes are given only for firm matches. Clone size is stated in some rows and not others, as once, few, many or a class when expanded.

d_call: NA; j_call: TRBJ2-7; v_call: TRBV21-1; clone_size: NA; cdr3_aa: CASSKGSLTSGRGVGTYEQYF; cdr3_nt: TGTGCCAGCAGCAAAGGGTCGCTGACTAGCGGGAGAGGGGTTGGGACCTACGAGCAGTACTTC
d_call: NA; j_call: TRBJ1-2; v_call: TRBV5-1; clone_size: NA; cdr3_aa: CASSLAPSGGNYGYTF; cdr3_nt: TGCGCCAGCAGCTTGGCCCCCAGCGGAGGAAACTATGGCTACACCTTC
d_call: NA; j_call: TRBJ2-1; v_call: TRBV7-2; clone_size: NA; cdr3_aa: CASSLSVSSRGHEQFF; cdr3_nt: TGTGCCAGCAGCTTATCGGTGAGCTCCCGGGGGCATGAGCAGTTCTTC
d_call: NA; j_call: TRBJ2-7; v_call: TRBV24-1; clone_size: NA; cdr3_aa: CATRDLAVTTYEQYF; cdr3_nt: TGTGCCACCCGGGACCTCGCGGTCACCACCTACGAGCAGTACTTC
d_call: TRBD1; j_call: TRBJ2-1; v_call: TRBV7-2; clone_size: NA; cdr3_aa: CASSLYGTGGYNEQFF; cdr3_nt: TGTGCCAGCAGCTTATACGGGACAGGAGGATACAATGAGCAGTTCTTC
d_call: NA; j_call: TRBJ1-2; v_call: TRBV10-2; clone_size: NA; cdr3_aa: CASSREEKHYGYTF; cdr3_nt: TGCGCCAGCAGTAGGGAAGAAAAGCACTATGGCTACACCTTC
d_call: NA; j_call: TRBJ2-2; v_call: TRBV19; clone_size: NA; cdr3_aa: CASSGGPTGELFF; cdr3_nt: TGTGCCAGTAGTGGGGGTCCCACCGGGGAGCTGTTTTTT
d_call: NA; j_call: TRBJ2-1; v_call: TRBV5-1; clone_size: NA; cdr3_aa: CASSGSVVGVPTQIHEQFF; cdr3_nt: TGCGCCAGCAGCGGATCAGTGGTGGGGGTTCCAACCCAAATCCATGAGCAGTTCTTC
d_call: TRBD1; j_call: TRBJ2-2; v_call: TRBV7-2; clone_size: NA; cdr3_aa: CASRGTGRTLVDGELFF; cdr3_nt: TGTGCCAGCAGAGGGACAGGGCGGACCCTAGTTGACGGGGAGCTGTTTTTT
d_call: NA; j_call: TRBJ1-2; v_call: TRBV3-1/TRBV3-2; clone_size: NA; cdr3_aa: CASSQGNTRIGYTF; cdr3_nt: TGTGCCAGCAGCCAAGGGAATACCCGCATTGGCTACACCTTC
d_call: NA; j_call: TRBJ2-3; v_call: TRBV5-4; clone_size: NA; cdr3_aa: CASSFSGGIGDTQYF; cdr3_nt: TGTGCCAGCAGCTTTTCTGGGGGGATCGGAGATACGCAGTATTTT
d_call: NA; j_call: TRBJ2-7; v_call: TRBV30; clone_size: NA; cdr3_aa: CAWSGGPYEQYF; cdr3_nt: TGTGCCTGGAGTGGGGGGCCCTACGAGCAGTACTTC
d_call: NA; j_call: TRBJ1-5; v_call: TRBV28; clone_size: once; cdr3_aa: CASSLRGGQPQHF; cdr3_nt: TGTGCCAGCAGTTTGAGGGGTGGTCAGCCCCAGCATTTT
d_call: NA; j_call: TRBJ2-5; v_call: TRBV10-3; clone_size: NA; cdr3_aa: CAISERQPTEETQYF; cdr3_nt: TGTGCCATCAGTGAAAGGCAGCCAACAGAAGAGACCCAGTACTTC
d_call: TRBD1; j_call: TRBJ2-4; v_call: TRBV7-2; clone_size: once; cdr3_aa: CASSSSERQGARNIQYF; cdr3_nt: TGTGCCAGCAGCTCTTCCGAACGACAGGGGGCGAGAAACATTCAGTACTTC
d_call: NA; j_call: TRBJ2-5; v_call: TRBV5-4; clone_size: NA; cdr3_aa: CASSLGERGETQYF; cdr3_nt: TGTGCCAGCAGCTTGGGGGAGCGAGGGGAGACCCAGTACTTC
d_call: NA; j_call: TRBJ1-1; v_call: TRBV15; clone_size: NA; cdr3_aa: CATSRGGGSRGGTEAFF; cdr3_nt: TGTGCCACCAGCAGAGGAGGGGGGTCGAGGGGCGGCACTGAAGCTTTCTTT
d_call: NA; j_call: TRBJ2-7; v_call: TRBV10-3; clone_size: NA; cdr3_aa: CASAFALSGTYEQYF; cdr3_nt: TGTGCCAGCGCTTTCGCCCTCAGCGGTACCTACGAGCAGTACTTC
d_call: NA; j_call: TRBJ1-1; v_call: TRBV19; clone_size: NA; cdr3_aa: CASSIIEGTEAFF; cdr3_nt: TGTGCCAGTAGTATCATAGAGGGTACTGAAGCTTTCTTT
d_call: NA; j_call: TRBJ2-2; v_call: TRBV5-1; clone_size: NA; cdr3_aa: CASSFGNTGELFF; cdr3_nt: TGCGCCAGCAGTTTTGGCAACACCGGGGAGCTGTTTTTT
d_call: TRBD2; j_call: TRBJ2-7; v_call: TRBV15; clone_size: NA; cdr3_aa: CATSRVAGEVDEQYF; cdr3_nt: TGTGCCACCAGCAGAGTGGCGGGAGAGGTGGACGAGCAGTACTTC
d_call: NA; j_call: TRBJ2-7; v_call: TRBV18; clone_size: few; cdr3_aa: CASSLTQEDEQYF; cdr3_nt: TGTGCCAGCTCACTTACCCAGGAAGACGAGCAGTACTTC
d_call: TRBD1; j_call: TRBJ1-1; v_call: TRBV7-2; clone_size: NA; cdr3_aa: CASSLGTGAAAEAFF; cdr3_nt: TGTGCCAGCAGCTTAGGGACAGGGGCTGCCGCTGAAGCTTTCTTT
d_call: TRBD2; j_call: TRBJ2-7; v_call: TRBV7-2; clone_size: NA; cdr3_aa: CASSRTSGRIGHYEQYF; cdr3_nt: TGTGCCAGCAGCCGGACTAGCGGGAGAATAGGCCACTACGAGCAGTACTTC
d_call: NA; j_call: TRBJ1-5; v_call: TRBV5-1; clone_size: once; cdr3_aa: CASSPGTGQLRPQHF; cdr3_nt: TGCGCCAGCAGCCCCGGTACAGGGCAACTAAGGCCCCAGCATTTT
d_call: TRBD1; j_call: TRBJ1-5; v_call: TRBV10-3; clone_size: NA; cdr3_aa: CASSGGQQPQHF; cdr3_nt: TGTGCCTCCTCAGGGGGCCAGCAGCCCCAGCATTTT
d_call: NA; j_call: TRBJ2-5; v_call: TRBV18; clone_size: NA; cdr3_aa: CASSPVLGAETQYF; cdr3_nt: TGTGCCAGCTCACCTGTCTTAGGGGCGGAGACCCAGTACTTC
d_call: NA; j_call: TRBJ1-1; v_call: TRBV28; clone_size: NA; cdr3_aa: CASRRRGDTEAFF; cdr3_nt: TGTGCCAGCAGGAGGAGGGGGGACACTGAAGCTTTCTTT
d_call: NA; j_call: TRBJ2-1; v_call: TRBV19; clone_size: NA; cdr3_aa: CASNSSPGRDEQFF; cdr3_nt: TGTGCCAGTAACTCTAGTCCTGGGCGGGATGAGCAGTTCTTC